Following are 17 T cell receptor beta chains from one sample sequenced in a study of blood T cell repertoires in COVID-19. Measured with immunoSEQ multiplex PCR; TCRdb has only the in-frame clones, and not every one. The sample has about 11,000 clones; 88% are singletons. The sample taken for sequencing was peripheral blood. Receptor source: a human donor in a cohort sampled during active COVID-19.

V is TRBV11-3 and J is TRBJ2-3, with 12 bases aligning to TRBD2. The germline V gene has CDR1 SGHNT and CDR2 YENEEA. The CDR3 is 16 amino acids. The trim removed 4 bases at V and 1 base at J, leaving 3 bases unmatched. CDR3 in DNA: TGTGCCAGCAGCTCCCGACTAGCGGGAGGCACAGATACGCAGTATTTT. This sequence encodes CASSSRLAGGTDTQYF.

This rearrangement joins TRBV7-9 to TRBJ1-3; no firm D call. Trimming pared 5 bases from V and 0 bases from J, leaving 14 bases between. The germline gives CDR1 SEHNR, CDR2 FQNEAQ (reference sequence). The CDR3 is made up of 16 amino acids. The CDR3 spells CASSQGSGSSGNTIYF. CDR3 nucleotide sequence: TGTGCCAGCAGCCAAGGTTCGGGAAGCTCTGGAAACACCATATATTTT.

The chain has TRBV7-6 and TRBJ2-5; 7 nucleotides match TRBD1. This CDR3 is built from 14 residues. The ends lost 3 bases at V and 2 bases at J; junction bases unmatched: 3. CDR1 and CDR2 from the germline V gene are SGHVS and FNYEAQ. The CDR3 loop reads CASSLGTVQETQYF. The CDR3 nucleotides read TGTGCCAGCAGCTTGGGGACAGTTCAAGAGACCCAGTACTTC.

The rearrangement joins TRBV6-5 to TRBJ2-7, with 8 bases matching TRBD1. Germline V CDR1 and CDR2: MNHEY, SVGAGI. The CDR3 length is 15 residues. The V and J ends lost 0 bases and 2 bases, in that order; junction bases with no gene match: 3. The CDR3 loop reads CASSYSAGGAYEQYF. CDR3 DNA sequence: TGTGCCAGCAGTTACTCTGCAGGGGGCGCCTACGAGCAGTACTTC.

This clone was seen more than once but under ten times. The V and J genes are TRBV19 and TRBJ2-7, with D possibly being TRBD1 (5 bases). Trimming took 7 bases from V and 1 from J, leaving 5 bases between them. This CDR3 contains 11 residues. The V gene's germline CDR1 is LNHDA and CDR2 SQIVND (reference sequence). CDR3 nucleotide sequence: TGTGCCAGTAAGGGGTCCTACGAGCAGTACTTC. It specifies CASKGSYEQYF. Using reference TRBV19 and TRBJ2-7 for the parts outside the CDR3, the full variable domain is DGGITQSPKYLFRKEGQNVTLSCEQNLNHDAMYWYRQDPGQGLRLIYYSQIVNDFQKGDIAEGYSVSREKKESFPLTVTSAQKNPTAFYLCASKGSYEQYFGPGTRLTVT.

This chain connects TRBV4-1 to TRBJ1-5; 11 bases are shared with TRBD1. Germline values: CDR1 MGHRA, CDR2 YSYEKL. With V trimmed by 2 bases and J by 5 bases, 5 bases remained unmatched. CDR3 length: 16 amino acids. The CDR3 protein is CASSQPGTGGDQPQHF. The DNA for the CDR3 is TGCGCCAGCAGCCAACCCGGGACAGGGGGAGATCAGCCCCAGCATTTT.

The chain couples TRBV24-1 to TRBJ2-5, with a possible D match to TRBD1 (6 bases). The CDR3 spans 15 residues. Germline CDR1 and CDR2: KGHDR and SFDVKD. Trimming cost V 2 bases and J 1 base, with 10 bases left between them. CDR3: CATSDSRTAQETQYF. Here the CDR3 DNA reads TGTGCCACCAGTGATTCAAGGACAGCCCAAGAGACCCAGTACTTC.

This clone appeared once. The V gene is TRBV9, the J gene TRBJ2-1, with TRBD2 matching 7 bases. After removal of 3 bases from V and 4 bases from J, the junction contained 19 bases not matched to a gene. Germline lookup yields CDR1 SGDLS and CDR2 YYNGEE. The CDR3 has 19 amino acids. This chain's CDR3 is CASSAPLARASGTYNEQFF. CDR3 coding DNA: TGTGCCAGCAGCGCCCCACTCGCCCGGGCTAGCGGAACGTACAATGAGCAGTTCTTC. The full variable domain, in which reference TRBV9 and TRBJ2-1 provide the parts outside the CDR3, is DSGVTQTPKHLITATGQRVTLRCSPRSGDLSVYWYQQSLDQGLQFLIQYYNGEERAKGNILERFSAQQFPDLHSELNLSSLELGDSALYFCASSAPLARASGTYNEQFFGPGTRLTVL.

V usage is TRBV6-2 or TRBV6-3 and J usage is TRBJ1-5, with D unclear. Germline V gene sequence: CDR1 MNHEY, CDR2 SVGEGT. The CDR3 has 15 residues. V was cut by 4 bases and J by 0 bases, with 10 bases left in between. The DNA of the CDR3 is TGTGCCAGCAGTTCCTTGGGCACTAGCAATCAGCCCCAGCATTTT. This sequence encodes CASSSLGTSNQPQHF.

J is TRBJ2-5 and V is TRBV7-2, with 9 bases aligning to TRBD1. Germline loops: CDR1 SGHTA, CDR2 FQGNSA. This CDR3 is 15 amino acids long. V was pared by 5 bases and J by 3 bases, with 7 bases of the junction left unmatched. CDR3 sequence: CASSTSGTGKETQYF. For the CDR3, the DNA is TGTGCCAGCAGCACCTCCGGGACAGGGAAAGAGACCCAGTACTTC. The variable domain in full, completed from reference TRBV7-2 and TRBJ2-5, reads GAGVSQSPSNKVTEKGKDVELRCDPISGHTALYWYRQSLGQGLEFLIYFQGNSAPDKSGLPSDRFSAERTGGSVSTLTIQRTQQEDSAVYLCASSTSGTGKETQYFGPGTRLLVL.

V is TRBV7-8 and J is TRBJ1-1; a possible D gene is TRBD1 (5 bases). The CDR3 loop spans 14 amino acids. Trimming took 5 bases from V and 8 from J, leaving 18 bases between them. CDR1 is SGHVS, CDR2 FQNEAQ, per germline. CDR3 sequence: CASSRGGQGGEAFF. CDR3 DNA: TGTGCCAGCAGCCGAGGTGGGCAGGGTGGGGAAGCTTTCTTT. Based on the CDR3 plus reference TRBV7-8 and TRBJ1-1, the full variable domain is GAGVSQSPRYKVAKRGQDVALRCDPISGHVSLFWYQQALGQGPEFLTYFQNEAQLDKSGLPSDRFFAERPEGSVSTLKIQRTQQEDSAVYLCASSRGGQGGEAFFGQGTRLTVV.

The rearrangement links TRBV7-9 to TRBJ2-3; 14 positions match TRBD2. This CDR3 comprises 18 residues. The germline CDR1 and CDR2 sequences are SEHNR and FQNEAQ (reference sequence). V dropped 3 bases and J dropped 1; count of bases not matched to a gene: 6. The CDR3 DNA is TGTGCCAGCAGCTTGGGACTAGCGGGAGTAGATGGCACAGATACGCAGTATTTT. This encodes CASSLGLAGVDGTDTQYF. Full variable domain (remainder filled in from reference TRBV7-9 and TRBJ2-3): DTGVSQNPRHKITKRGQNVTFRCDPISEHNRLYWYRQTLGQGPEFLTYFQNEAQLEKSRLLSDRFSAERPKGSFSTLEIQRTEQGDSAMYLCASSLGLAGVDGTDTQYFGPGTRLTVL.

The chain has TRBV10-3 and TRBJ2-1; the match to TRBD2 covers 11 bases. CDR3 length equals 14 residues. CDR1 ENHRY and CDR2 SYGVKD come from the germline V gene. With 6 bases clipped from V and 6 bases from J, the junction kept 4 bases outside the gene matches. The CDR3 coding sequence is TGTGCCATCAGAGGGCTAGCGGGAGGCAATGAGCAGTTCTTC. Its translation is CAIRGLAGGNEQFF.

The rearrangement joins TRBV28 to TRBJ2-5; perhaps TRBD1 as D (6 bases). Germline V gene sequence: CDR1 MDHEN, CDR2 SYDVKM. V shed 2 bases and J shed 4 bases, with 14 bases lying between them. The CDR3 runs to 15 residues. The CDR3 DNA follows: TGTGCCAGCAGTTTAGGGACAAGAGGAGGAGAGACCCAGTACTTC. This translates into CASSLGTRGGETQYF. The full variable domain, with the rest looked up from reference TRBV28 and TRBJ2-5, is DVKVTQSSRYLVKRTGEKVFLECVQDMDHENMFWYRQDPGLGLRLIYFSYDVKMKEKGDIPEGYSVSREKKERFSLILESASTNQTSMYLCASSLGTRGGETQYFGPGTRLLVL.

V and J are TRBV28 and TRBJ1-5; 9 bases agree with TRBD1. The trim removed 1 base at V and 6 bases at J, leaving 4 bases unmatched. The CDR3 has 15 residues. The germline V gene has CDR1 MDHEN and CDR2 SYDVKM. The CDR3 DNA follows: TGTGCCAGCAGTTTATCGGCGGACAGGGGTCAGCCCCAGCATTTT. Translating gives CASSLSADRGQPQHF.

The rearrangement links TRBV29-1 to TRBJ2-5, with D perhaps TRBD1 (6 bases). CDR1 is SQVTM and CDR2 is ANQGSEA in the germline V gene. This CDR3 contains 13 residues. CDR3 in DNA: TGCAGTGTGATGCAGGGGCAAGGAGGGACCCAGTACTTC. Translated: CSVMQGQGGTQYF.

The gene calls are TRBV5-4 and TRBJ1-5, with TRBD1 matching 8 bases. There are 14 residues in the CDR3. J gave up 9 bases and V 2 bases, and 7 bases lay outside the gene matches. Germline V gene data show CDR1 as SGHNT and CDR2 as YYREEE (reference sequence). In DNA form, the CDR3 reads TGTGCCAGCAGCTTAGACCCAGGGGGCTCGCCCCAGCATTTT. It codes for CASSLDPGGSPQHF.